The 25 T cell receptor beta chains presented below share a single source sample, sequenced in a study of cytomegalovirus exposure and HLA in healthy donors. PCR used 60 Vbeta primers and 13 Jbeta primers. The assay was immunoSEQ multiplex PCR, and TCRdb's table has in-frame clones only and misses some. The data contain roughly 170,000 clones, roughly 80% of them singletons. Sequenced input: PBMCs. These receptors all come from a woman younger than 30 in good health and CMV-seronegative.

The chain joins TRBV19 to TRBJ2-7; possibly TRBD2 for D (6 bases). From germline, CDR1 is LNHDA and CDR2 SQIVND (reference sequence). Trimming removed 1 base at V and 1 base at J, with 8 bases between. The CDR3 totals 14 residues. This CDR3 is CASSIAGASYEQYF. In DNA form, the CDR3 reads TGTGCCAGTAGTATAGCGGGAGCATCCTACGAGCAGTACTTC.

V and J are TRBV7-9 and TRBJ1-3; D is unresolved. Trimming left V 4 bases short and J 3 bases short, with 19 bases between. The germline CDR1 and CDR2 sequences are SEHNR and FQNEAQ (reference sequence). The CDR3 extends over 17 amino acids. For the CDR3, the DNA is TGTGCCAGCAGCTCAGCCCTGGATCGGCAGCGTGGAAACACCATATATTTT. Encoded protein: CASSSALDRQRGNTIYF. Looking up the rest from reference TRBV7-9 and TRBJ1-3 gives the full variable domain: DTGVSQNPRHKITKRGQNVTFRCDPISEHNRLYWYRQTLGQGPEFLTYFQNEAQLEKSRLLSDRFSAERPKGSFSTLEIQRTEQGDSAMYLCASSSALDRQRGNTIYFGEGSWLTVV.

The chain recombines TRBV7-9 with TRBJ2-1; 10 bases fit TRBD2. J was trimmed by 6 bases and V by 2 bases; bases with no gene match: 4. CDR3 length: 15 amino acids. Germline V lookup: CDR1 SEHNR, CDR2 FQNEAQ (reference sequence). CDR3 protein: CASSLFLAGANEQFF. The CDR3 bases are TGTGCCAGCAGCTTATTCCTAGCGGGAGCCAATGAGCAGTTCTTC.

The chain recombines TRBV2 with TRBJ2-7; 7 nucleotides line up with TRBD2. J was trimmed by 2 bases and V by 1 base; bases with no gene match: 5. The CDR3 loop spans 15 amino acids. Germline V CDR1 and CDR2: SNHLY, FYNNEI. The CDR3 DNA sequence: TGTGCCAGCAGTGAAGGCGGGAGCCTCACCTACGAGCAGTACTTC. It codes for CASSEGGSLTYEQYF.

The rearrangement uses TRBV6-5 and TRBJ2-7, with TRBD2 identical over 10 bases. With V trimmed by 2 bases and J by 5 bases, 6 bases remained unmatched. The CDR3 length is 15 residues. Germline CDR1 is MNHEY and CDR2 is SVGAGI. CDR3 nucleotide sequence: TGTGCCAGCAGTTACGGGATAGCGGGGGGAAACGAGCAGTACTTC. Translation gives CASSYGIAGGNEQYF.

The V call is TRBV27, the J call TRBJ2-1; D unclear. Trimming removed 4 bases from V and 7 bases from J, with 23 bases in between. CDR3 length: 17 residues. Germline lookup yields CDR1 MNHEY and CDR2 SMNVEV (reference sequence). The CDR3: CASSSLLSSVNRNEQFF. CDR3 nucleotides: TGTGCCAGCAGTTCGCTCCTTTCGAGCGTAAACCGGAATGAGCAGTTCTTC.

In nucleotides, the CDR3 is TGTGCCAGTAGTATGGGGGGGGGATATCAGCCCCAGCATTTT. Translating gives CASSMGGGYQPQHF. V usage is TRBV19 and J usage is TRBJ1-5, with D tentatively TRBD1 (5 bases). CDR1 and CDR2 from the germline V gene are LNHDA and SQIVND (reference sequence). The length of the CDR3 is 14 residues. V lost 3 bases to trimming and J lost 5 bases, with 11 bases between them.

The chain is built from TRBV4-1 and TRBJ2-2; 7 nucleotides line up with TRBD1. J gave up 5 bases and V 4 bases, and 10 bases lay outside the gene matches. The germline V gene has CDR1 MGHRA and CDR2 YSYEKL. The CDR3 runs 16 residues. The CDR3 loop is CASSPQGQTSTGELFF. DNA for the CDR3: TGCGCCAGCAGCCCACAGGGACAGACATCGACCGGGGAGCTGTTTTTT.

V is TRBV28 and J is TRBJ1-5; D is uncertain. The V gene lost 3 bases and the J gene lost 8 bases, with 20 bases spanning the gap. The length of the CDR3 is 16 residues. CDR1 is MDHEN, CDR2 SYDVKM, per germline. CDR3 protein: CASSLSLRVRLEPQHF. The CDR3 DNA sequence: TGTGCCAGCAGTTTGTCCCTACGGGTCCGGCTGGAGCCCCAGCATTTT.

The chain joins TRBV30 to TRBJ2-1, with 8 bases lining up with TRBD1. V shed 5 bases and J 3 bases; nucleotides not matched to a gene: 6. The CDR3 has 14 residues. Per the germline V gene, CDR1 is GTSNPN and CDR2 is SVGIG (reference sequence). The CDR3 is CAWGTGGYYNEQFF. In DNA form, the CDR3 reads TGTGCCTGGGGTACAGGGGGATACTACAATGAGCAGTTCTTC.

The chain has TRBV28 and TRBJ2-7; 7 bases are a match to TRBD1. The CDR3 extends over 18 amino acids. With V trimmed by 8 bases and J by 2 bases, 21 bases remained unmatched. CDR1 and CDR2 (germline): MDHEN, SYDVKM. The CDR3 nucleotides read TGTGCCAGCGGCGACTGGGACAGACCCCTCGGGGACCCCTACGAGCAGTACTTC. This gives the protein CASGDWDRPLGDPYEQYF.

This clone was counted once. V and J are TRBV19 and TRBJ2-1; 14 nucleotides agree with TRBD2. The CDR3 sequence is 20 residues long. Trimming removed 1 base from V and 4 bases from J; junction bases left unmatched: 12. Germline CDR1 is LNHDA and CDR2 is SQIVND (reference sequence). The CDR3 nucleotides read TGTGCCAGTAGTATAGTATCCGGGACTAGCGGGAGTCTCCCTTACAATGAGCAGTTCTTC. This sequence encodes CASSIVSGTSGSLPYNEQFF.

This clone appeared a few times. The V gene is TRBV6-6, the J gene TRBJ2-5, with a possible D match to TRBD2 (5 bases). Germline V gene lookup returns CDR1 MNHNY and CDR2 SVGAGI (reference sequence). Between the trimmed V and J ends, which lost 5 bases and 1 base, there was a span of 14 bases. The CDR3 consists of 15 residues. CDR3 sequence reads: CASSVSQGLQETQYF. CDR3 DNA: TGTGCCAGCAGTGTCTCCCAAGGACTCCAAGAGACCCAGTACTTC.

The J gene is TRBJ2-3, the V gene TRBV4-1, with 8 bases identical to TRBD2. The germline V gene encodes CDR1 MGHRA and CDR2 YSYEKL. Trimming took 6 bases from V and 3 from J; bases not matched to a gene: 14. The CDR3 is made up of 17 amino acids. This CDR3 reads CASRSEGAGDETDTQYF. Here the CDR3 DNA reads TGCGCCAGCAGGTCGGAGGGAGCGGGAGATGAAACAGATACGCAGTATTTT.

The genes are TRBV10-3 and TRBJ1-3, with D possibly TRBD1 on 6 matching bases. The CDR3 totals 15 residues. Per the germline V gene, CDR1 is ENHRY and CDR2 is SYGVKD. Trimming shortened V by 3 bases and J by 0 bases, and 9 bases separated the two germline ends. This CDR3 is CAISDTGTSGNTIYF. The CDR3 nucleotides read TGTGCCATCAGTGACACAGGGACCTCTGGAAACACCATATATTTT.

V usage is TRBV19 and J usage is TRBJ2-3; TRBD1 agrees at 7 bases. The CDR3 runs 15 residues. V lost 5 bases, J lost 2 bases, and 7 bases stayed unmatched. CDR1 and CDR2 from the germline V gene are LNHDA and SQIVND (reference sequence). DNA of the CDR3: TGTGCCAGTAGTCGAGGGACAGCCCTCACAGATACGCAGTATTTT. Residues: CASSRGTALTDTQYF. The full variable domain, its missing parts supplied by reference TRBV19 and TRBJ2-3, is DGGITQSPKYLFRKEGQNVTLSCEQNLNHDAMYWYRQDPGQGLRLIYYSQIVNDFQKGDIAEGYSVSREKKESFPLTVTSAQKNPTAFYLCASSRGTALTDTQYFGPGTRLTVL.

CDR3 loop: CASSRGWGELFF. CDR3 nucleotides: TGTGCCAGCAGCCGCGGTTGGGGGGAGCTGTTTTTT. The V call is TRBV2, the J call TRBJ2-2; D gene unclear. Germline-derived CDR1 and CDR2 are SNHLY and FYNNEI. The CDR3 covers 12 residues. V lost 6 bases to trimming and J lost 8 bases, with 10 bases between them.

The V call is TRBV6-1, the J call TRBJ2-7; D gene ambiguous. Per germline, CDR1 MNHNS and CDR2 SASEGT. The V end lost 6 bases, the J end lost 2 bases, and 11 bases lay between the germline ends. The CDR3 extends over 13 amino acids. The CDR3 DNA reads as TGTGCCAGCAGACTCACAGTGCCCTACGAGCAGTACTTC. This gives the protein CASRLTVPYEQYF.

The genes are TRBV9 and TRBJ1-2; D unclear. The CDR3 covers 13 residues. Germline V CDR1 and CDR2: SGDLS, YYNGEE. V was shortened by 8 bases and J by 8 bases, with 19 bases between the two germline ends. The DNA of the CDR3 is TGTGCCAGTTCAGAAACGGGGTTACGAGGCTACACCTTC. Its translation: CASSETGLRGYTF. Looking up the rest from reference TRBV9 and TRBJ1-2 gives the full variable domain: DSGVTQTPKHLITATGQRVTLRCSPRSGDLSVYWYQQSLDQGLQFLIQYYNGEERAKGNILERFSAQQFPDLHSELNLSSLELGDSALYFCASSETGLRGYTFGSGTRLTVV.

The V gene is TRBV27, the J gene TRBJ1-5, with TRBD1 matching over 10 bases. The germline gives CDR1 MNHEY, CDR2 SMNVEV (reference sequence). The CDR3 is 14 residues long. V gave up 6 bases and J gave up 2 bases; unmatched junction bases: 1. CDR3 sequence (DNA): TGTGCCAGCAGGGGGACAGGGGGCAATCAGCCCCAGCATTTT. The encoded protein is CASRGTGGNQPQHF.

The gene calls are TRBV4-2 and TRBJ1-3; 9 positions match TRBD1. Germline V lookup: CDR1 LGHNA, CDR2 YNFKEQ. V shed 6 bases and J 3 bases; nucleotides not matched to a gene: 6. The CDR3 covers 15 residues. The CDR3 DNA sequence: TGTGCCAGCAGACTCGACAGGGGGTATGGAAACACCATATATTTT. Protein product: CASRLDRGYGNTIYF.

The J gene is TRBJ2-3, the V gene TRBV6-1, with D possibly being TRBD2 (5 bases). Germline CDR1 and CDR2: MNHNS and SASEGT. This CDR3 contains 16 residues. V gave up 3 bases and J gave up 3 bases, with 16 bases separating them. CDR3 loop: CASSDLLARLTDTQYF. CDR3 bases: TGTGCCAGCAGTGATTTGCTAGCCCGTCTGACAGATACGCAGTATTTT.

The chain couples TRBV11-2 to TRBJ2-5; 11 bases agree with TRBD2. TRBJ2-7 explains the end of the DNA better; the J call may be wrong. The CDR3 extends over 17 amino acids. Germline V CDR1 and CDR2: SGHAT, FQNNGV. The chain's CDR3 is CASSLGELAGASYEQYF. The CDR3 nucleotides are TGTGCCAGCAGCTTAGGGGAACTAGCGGGAGCCTCCTACGAGCAGTACTTC.

The rearrangement uses TRBV4-1 and TRBJ2-7; 8 bases agree with TRBD1. The CDR3 is 13 residues long. Germline V gene lookup returns CDR1 MGHRA and CDR2 YSYEKL. The ends lost 10 bases at V and 6 bases at J; junction bases unmatched: 11. CDR3: CATYQDRVTEQYF. As DNA, the CDR3 is TGCGCCACCTATCAGGACAGGGTAACCGAGCAGTACTTC.

The chain combines TRBV29-1 with TRBJ2-5; TRBD2 is a possible D gene (6 bases). The germline V gene has CDR1 SQVTM and CDR2 ANQGSEA. V lost 4 bases and J lost 0, with 15 bases in between. The CDR3 sequence is 15 residues long. As DNA, the CDR3 is TGCAGCGTTGGGGGGGTCTCGGGGGACCAAGAGACCCAGTACTTC. Translated, it gives CSVGGVSGDQETQYF.